This record concerns one TCR beta chain sequence. The sample originates from a study of T cell responses to AZD1222 COVID-19 vaccine. Profiling relied on immunoSEQ multiplex PCR, and the TCRdb table lists in-frame clones only, not all of them. The profile shows approximately 150,000 clones, more than 85% of them singletons. The CDR3 sequence is 14 residues long. Trimming took 5 bases from V and 1 from J, leaving 11 bases between them. The germline CDR1 and CDR2 sequences are SEHNR and FQNEAQ (reference sequence). V is TRBV7-9 and J is TRBJ1-1; no reliable D call. This specimen was peripheral blood, taken 28 days after the second AZD1222 dose. The receptor was isolated from an adult who received the AZD1222 COVID-19 vaccine. CDR3 residues: CASSPPRPNTEAFF. The CDR3, as DNA: TGTGCCAGCAGCCCCCCGAGGCCGAACACTGAAGCTTTCTTT.